The source of this TCR beta chain is a study of cytomegalovirus exposure and HLA in healthy donors. CDR3 size: 16 residues. Germline loops: CDR1 LNHDA, CDR2 SQIVND (reference sequence). After removal of 3 bases from V and 6 bases from J, the junction contained 11 bases not matched to a gene. Vbeta (60) and Jbeta (13) primers were used in the PCR. Here immunoSEQ multiplex PCR was the method, and the copy in TCRdb shows in-frame clones only, minus some. Among some 180,000 clones listed, roughly 80% were seen once. Source material: PBMCs. The clonotype originates from a male donor in good health and CMV-seronegative. The rearrangement uses TRBV19 and TRBJ2-3; 8 nucleotides match TRBD2. For the CDR3, the DNA is TGTGCCAGTAGTATTATTTGGAGCGGGGGACGGGATACGCAGTATTTT. Translated, it gives CASSIIWSGGRDTQYF. The whole variable domain, remainder taken from reference TRBV19 and TRBJ2-3, is DGGITQSPKYLFRKEGQNVTLSCEQNLNHDAMYWYRQDPGQGLRLIYYSQIVNDFQKGDIAEGYSVSREKKESFPLTVTSAQKNPTAFYLCASSIIWSGGRDTQYFGPGTRLTVL.